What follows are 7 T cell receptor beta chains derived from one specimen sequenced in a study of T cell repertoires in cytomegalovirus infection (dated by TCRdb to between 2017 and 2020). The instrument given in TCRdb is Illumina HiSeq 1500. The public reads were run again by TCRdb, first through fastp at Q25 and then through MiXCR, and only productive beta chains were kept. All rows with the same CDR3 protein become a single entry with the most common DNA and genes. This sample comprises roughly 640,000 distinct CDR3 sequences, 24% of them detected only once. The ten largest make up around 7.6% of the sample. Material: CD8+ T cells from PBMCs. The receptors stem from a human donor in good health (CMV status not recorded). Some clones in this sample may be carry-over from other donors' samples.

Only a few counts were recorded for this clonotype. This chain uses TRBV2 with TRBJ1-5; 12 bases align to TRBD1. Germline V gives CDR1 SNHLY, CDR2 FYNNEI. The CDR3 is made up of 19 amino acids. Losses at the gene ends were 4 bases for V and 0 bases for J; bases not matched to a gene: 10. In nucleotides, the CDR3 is TGTGCCAGCAGTGGGGGACAGGGGGCTTTACTAATTAGCAATCAGCCCCAGCATTTT. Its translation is CASSGGQGALLISNQPQHF.

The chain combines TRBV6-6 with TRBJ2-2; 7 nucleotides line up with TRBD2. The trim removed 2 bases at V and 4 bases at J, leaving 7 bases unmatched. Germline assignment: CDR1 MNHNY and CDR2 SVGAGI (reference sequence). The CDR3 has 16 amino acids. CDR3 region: CASSYEGGRGTGELFF. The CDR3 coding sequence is TGTGCCAGCAGTTACGAGGGAGGGAGAGGCACCGGGGAGCTGTTTTTT.

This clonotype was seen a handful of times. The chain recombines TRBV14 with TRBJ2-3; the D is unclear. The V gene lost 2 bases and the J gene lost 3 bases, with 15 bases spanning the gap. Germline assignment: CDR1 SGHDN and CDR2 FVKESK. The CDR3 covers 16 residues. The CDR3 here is CASSQTGLSATDTQYF. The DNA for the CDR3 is TGTGCCAGCAGCCAAACGGGCCTCAGCGCAACAGATACGCAGTATTTT.

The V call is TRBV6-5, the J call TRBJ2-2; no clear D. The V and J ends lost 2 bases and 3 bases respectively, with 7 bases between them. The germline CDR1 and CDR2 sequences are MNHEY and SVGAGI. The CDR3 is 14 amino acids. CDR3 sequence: CASSYRAYTGELFF. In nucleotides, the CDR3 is TGTGCCAGCAGTTACAGGGCCTACACCGGGGAGCTGTTTTTT.

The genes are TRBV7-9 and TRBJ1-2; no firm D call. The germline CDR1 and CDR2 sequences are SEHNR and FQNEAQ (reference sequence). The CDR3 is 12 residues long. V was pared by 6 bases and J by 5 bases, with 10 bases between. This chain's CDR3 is CASRSVLYGYTF. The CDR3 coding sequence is TGTGCCAGCAGAAGTGTTCTTTATGGCTACACCTTC.

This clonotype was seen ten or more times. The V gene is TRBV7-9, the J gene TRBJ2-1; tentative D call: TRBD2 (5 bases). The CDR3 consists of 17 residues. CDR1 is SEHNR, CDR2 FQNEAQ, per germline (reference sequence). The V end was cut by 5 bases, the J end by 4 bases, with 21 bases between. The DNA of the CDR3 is TGTGCCAGCAGCCTGTTGACTACCGCCTGGAAATACAATGAGCAGTTCTTC. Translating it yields CASSLLTTAWKYNEQFF. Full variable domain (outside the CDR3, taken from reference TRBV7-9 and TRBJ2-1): DTGVSQNPRHKITKRGQNVTFRCDPISEHNRLYWYRQTLGQGPEFLTYFQNEAQLEKSRLLSDRFSAERPKGSFSTLEIQRTEQGDSAMYLCASSLLTTAWKYNEQFFGPGTRLTVL.

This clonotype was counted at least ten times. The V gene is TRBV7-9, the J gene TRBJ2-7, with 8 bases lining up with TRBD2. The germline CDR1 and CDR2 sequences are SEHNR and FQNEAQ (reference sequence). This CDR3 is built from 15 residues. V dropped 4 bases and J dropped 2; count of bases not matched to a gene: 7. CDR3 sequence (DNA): TGTGCCAGCAGCTACGGACCGCGGGGGGCCTACGAGCAGTACTTC. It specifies CASSYGPRGAYEQYF.